These 10 T cell receptor beta chains share one sample of origin, sequenced in a study of blood T cell repertoires in COVID-19. The repertoire was sequenced with immunoSEQ multiplex PCR; TCRdb's copy has only in-frame clones and lacks some. In the table there are 45,000 to 55,000 clones, over 65% of which are singletons. Sequenced input: peripheral blood. The receptor source for this set is a woman in her seventies with acute or convalescent COVID-19.

This rearrangement joins TRBV10-2 to TRBJ1-5; D gene ambiguous. CDR1 is WSHSY, CDR2 SAAADI, per germline. The CDR3 extends over 15 amino acids. V lost 5 bases to trimming and J lost 3 bases, with 14 bases between them. For the CDR3, the DNA is TGCGCCAGCAGTCCCGGAAGAGGGAACAATCAGCCCCAGCATTTT. This codes for CASSPGRGNNQPQHF.

The genes are TRBV5-1 and TRBJ2-7, with 10 bases matching TRBD1. Trimming took 4 bases from V and 1 from J; bases not matched to a gene: 8. Germline V gives CDR1 SGHRS, CDR2 YFSETQ. This CDR3 is built from 16 residues. The CDR3 sequence is CASSVNRDRGSYEQYF. The CDR3 nucleotides are TGCGCCAGCAGCGTGAACCGGGACAGGGGTTCCTACGAGCAGTACTTC.

This clone was seen a single time. The chain employs TRBV3-1 (or the pseudogene TRBV3-2) and TRBJ2-7, with D possibly TRBD1 on 6 matching bases. Trimming removed 4 bases from V and 7 bases from J, with 11 bases in between. The CDR3 length is 12 residues. CDR1 is LGHDT and CDR2 is YNNKEL in the germline V gene (reference sequence). DNA of the CDR3: TGTGCCAGCAGCCTTACCCAGGGGGAGCAGTACTTC. Amino acids: CASSLTQGEQYF.

The chain is built from TRBV5-1 and TRBJ2-5; 9 nucleotides align to TRBD1. The CDR3 contains 16 residues. Looked up from germline, CDR1 is SGHRS and CDR2 is YFSETQ. V dropped 4 bases and J dropped 3; count of bases not matched to a gene: 10. Here the CDR3 DNA reads TGCGCCAGCAGCACCGCCGGGACAGGGTATGAAGAGACCCAGTACTTC. Encoded protein: CASSTAGTGYEETQYF.

The rearrangement uses TRBV28 and TRBJ1-6; 7 nucleotides line up with TRBD1. Germline assignment: CDR1 MDHEN and CDR2 SYDVKM. Trimming removed 5 bases from V and 0 bases from J; junction bases left unmatched: 7. This CDR3 has 17 residues. The CDR3: CASSPPQGSSYNSPLHF. The CDR3 DNA is TGTGCCAGCAGTCCCCCACAGGGGAGCTCCTATAATTCACCCCTCCACTTT.

This clone has just a few counts. J is TRBJ1-1 and V is TRBV6-5; 8 bases are shared with TRBD1. Looked up from germline, CDR1 is MNHEY and CDR2 is SVGAGI. Trimming took 4 bases from V and 1 from J; bases not matched to a gene: 2. This CDR3 is built from 14 residues. CDR3 nucleotide sequence: TGTGCCAGCAGTTTCGGGACAGGGAACACTGAAGCTTTCTTT. Translated: CASSFGTGNTEAFF.

This sequence joins TRBV4-1 and TRBJ1-2, with 7 bases matching TRBD1. Per germline, CDR1 MGHRA and CDR2 YSYEKL. This CDR3 spans 15 amino acids. The V and J ends lost 4 bases and 0 bases, in that order; junction bases with no gene match: 5. CDR3 DNA: TGCGCCAGCAGCCCCGAGGACAGGCCTAACTATGGCTACACCTTC. Translating gives CASSPEDRPNYGYTF.

This chain uses TRBV28 with TRBJ1-1; 11 bases match TRBD1. The CDR3 has 16 residues. After removal of 2 bases from V and 0 bases from J, the junction contained 2 bases not matched to a gene. The germline gives CDR1 MDHEN, CDR2 SYDVKM. The CDR3 loop is CASSLGTGGVNTEAFF. The CDR3 nucleotides are TGTGCCAGCAGTTTAGGGACAGGGGGAGTGAACACTGAAGCTTTCTTT.

J is TRBJ1-2 and V is TRBV6-5; 7 bases are shared with TRBD1. The CDR3 covers 15 residues. J lost 5 bases, V lost 5 bases, and 11 bases had no gene match. Germline assignment: CDR1 MNHEY and CDR2 SVGAGI. CDR3 region: CASSTEWDSRYGYTF. CDR3 in DNA: TGTGCCAGCAGTACAGAGTGGGACAGCAGATATGGCTACACCTTC.

V usage is TRBV15 and J usage is TRBJ2-2; D possibly corresponds to TRBD1 (6 bases). Trimming left V 2 bases short and J 5 bases short, with 21 bases between. The CDR3 loop spans 18 amino acids. Germline CDR1 LNHNV, CDR2 YYDKDF (reference sequence). The CDR3 loop is CATSRPLSGDTLTGELFF. CDR3 bases: TGTGCCACCAGCAGACCCCTCTCAGGGGATACCTTAACCGGGGAGCTGTTTTTT. The full variable domain, in which reference TRBV15 and TRBJ2-2 provide the parts outside the CDR3, is DAMVIQNPRYQVTQFGKPVTLSCSQTLNHNVMYWYQQKSSQAPKLLFHYYDKDFNNEADTPDNFQSRRPNTSFCFLDIRSPGLGDTAMYLCATSRPLSGDTLTGELFFGEGSRLTVL.